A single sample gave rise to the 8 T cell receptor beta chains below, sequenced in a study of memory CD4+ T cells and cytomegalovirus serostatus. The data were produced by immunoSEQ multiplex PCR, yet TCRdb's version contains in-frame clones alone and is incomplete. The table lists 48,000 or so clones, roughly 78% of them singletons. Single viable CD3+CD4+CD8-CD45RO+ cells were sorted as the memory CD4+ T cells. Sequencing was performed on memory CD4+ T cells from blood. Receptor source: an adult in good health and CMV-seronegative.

The CDR3 region is CATAWGSYGYTF. The CDR3 nucleotides read TGTGCCACTGCCTGGGGGAGCTATGGCTACACCTTC. The J gene is TRBJ1-2, the V gene TRBV19; D perhaps matches TRBD1 (5 bases). Germline V gene lookup returns CDR1 LNHDA and CDR2 SQIVND (reference sequence). V shed 10 bases and J shed 4 bases, with 13 bases lying between them. This CDR3 has 12 residues.

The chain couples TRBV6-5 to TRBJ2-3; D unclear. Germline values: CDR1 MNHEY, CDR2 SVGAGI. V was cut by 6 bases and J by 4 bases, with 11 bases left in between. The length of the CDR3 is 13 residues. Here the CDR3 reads CASRHTLSDTQYF. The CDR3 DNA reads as TGTGCCAGCAGACACACGCTTTCAGATACGCAGTATTTT.

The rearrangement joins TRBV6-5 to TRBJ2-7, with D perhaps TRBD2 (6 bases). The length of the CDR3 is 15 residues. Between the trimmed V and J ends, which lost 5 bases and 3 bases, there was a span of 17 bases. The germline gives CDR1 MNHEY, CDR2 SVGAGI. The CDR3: CASSPASGENYEQYF. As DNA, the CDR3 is TGTGCCAGCAGTCCGGCTTCGGGAGAAAACTACGAGCAGTACTTC.

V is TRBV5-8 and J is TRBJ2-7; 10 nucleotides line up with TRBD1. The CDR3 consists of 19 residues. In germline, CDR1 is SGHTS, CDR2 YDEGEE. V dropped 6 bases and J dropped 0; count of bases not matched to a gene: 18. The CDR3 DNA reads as TGTGCCAGCACCCCATTGACCCCGGGACAGGGGCGCAGCTCCTACGAGCAGTACTTC. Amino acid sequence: CASTPLTPGQGRSSYEQYF. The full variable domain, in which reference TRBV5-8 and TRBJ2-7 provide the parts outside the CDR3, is EAGVTQSPTHLIKTRGQQATLRCSPISGHTSVYWYQQALGLGLQFLLWYDEGEERNRGNFPPRFSGRQFPNYSSELNVNALELEDSALYLCASTPLTPGQGRSSYEQYFGPGTRLTVT.

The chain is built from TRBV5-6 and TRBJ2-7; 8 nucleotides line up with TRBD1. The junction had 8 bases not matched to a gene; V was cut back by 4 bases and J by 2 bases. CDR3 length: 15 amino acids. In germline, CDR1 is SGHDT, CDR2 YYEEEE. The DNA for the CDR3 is TGTGCCAGCAGCCCGGGGGACAGGTCGACCTACGAGCAGTACTTC. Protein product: CASSPGDRSTYEQYF.

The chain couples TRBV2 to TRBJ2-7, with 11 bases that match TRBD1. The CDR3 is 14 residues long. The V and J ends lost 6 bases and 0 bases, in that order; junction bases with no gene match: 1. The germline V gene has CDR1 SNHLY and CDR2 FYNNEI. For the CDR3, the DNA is TGTGCCAGCAGGGGGACAGGGGGCTCCTACGAGCAGTACTTC. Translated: CASRGTGGSYEQYF.

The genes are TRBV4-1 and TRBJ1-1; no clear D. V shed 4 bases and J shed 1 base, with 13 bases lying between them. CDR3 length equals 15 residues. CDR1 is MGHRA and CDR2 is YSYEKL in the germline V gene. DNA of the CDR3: TGCGCCAGCAGCCTAGCCGGGTTCCAGAACACTGAAGCTTTCTTT. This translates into CASSLAGFQNTEAFF.

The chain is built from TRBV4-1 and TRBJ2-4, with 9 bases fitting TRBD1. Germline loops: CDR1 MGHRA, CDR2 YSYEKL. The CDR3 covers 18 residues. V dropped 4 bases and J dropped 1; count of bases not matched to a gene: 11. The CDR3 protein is CASSPGTGKSGAKNIQYF. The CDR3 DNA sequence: TGCGCCAGCAGCCCTGGGACAGGGAAGAGCGGTGCCAAAAACATTCAGTACTTC.